This T cell receptor beta chain is drawn from a study of blood T cell repertoires in COVID-19. Enrollment of patients from Seattle took place during active infection, with longitudinal follow-up. Per the original data handling: Scientists estimated how many nucleated cells there were by amplifying reference gene primers. TCRdb keeps only in-frame clones here, not all; method: immunoSEQ multiplex PCR. D and trimming come from the DNA, and the V and J calls and clone size come from that table. This sample has over 100,000 clones, with just under 95% found just once. Trimming pared 4 bases from V and 5 bases from J, leaving 8 bases between. The CDR3 covers 12 residues. Germline V gene lookup returns CDR1 SNHLY and CDR2 FYNNEI.

The V and J genes are TRBV2 and TRBJ1-1; TRBD1 might be the D (5 bases). Sequencing was done on a sample of peripheral blood. The sequence was obtained from a woman aged 45-59 years with COVID-19, enrolled during active disease. The CDR3: CASSGQLTEAFF. The CDR3 nucleotides are TGTGCCAGCAGTGGACAGTTAACTGAAGCTTTCTTT.